This record looks at one T cell receptor beta chain sequence and its context. What it binds is unknown. This sample is part of a study of shared clonotypes between healthy human individuals. Study-wide results and caveats: Sharing across four donors was highest in naive CD4 (around 5%) and lowest in memory CD8 (roughly 0.4%).

Deep-level assay runs were performed. The genomic DNA of each subset was split evenly across several immunoSEQ plates. Profiled with immunoSEQ multiplex PCR; TCRdb holds only in-frame clones, not every one. Of millions of clones listed, about 93% were seen once; the top ten hold more than 1.5%. The germline CDR1 and CDR2 sequences are SNHLY and FYNNEI. V lost 3 bases, J lost 4 bases, and 2 bases stayed unmatched. CDR3 length equals 15 residues. Positively selected for CCR7, the CD45RO-negative cells used as naive CD8 cells excluded terminally differentiated effector memory CD45RA+ cells. This TCR derives from a man aged 18 to 30 in good health. Some clones in this sample may be carry-over from other donors' samples. This chain joins TRBV2 and TRBJ2-3; 12 nucleotides match TRBD2. Sequencing was carried out using naive CD8+ T cells from PBMCs. Here the CDR3 DNA reads TGTGCCAGCAGTGAGAGACTAGCGGGAGCAGATACGCAGTATTTT. This translates into CASSERLAGADTQYF.